Below, 31 T cell receptor beta chains from the same sample are listed, as sequenced in a study of shared clonotypes between healthy human individuals (TCRdb year 2020). The method behind the library was the immunoSEQ multiplex PCR assay. TCRdb retrieved this table from immuneACCESS and kept in-frame rearrangements only. Not all clones are present; in checked studies, unresolved V genes account for under half, and no reason is known for the remainder. In this sample the table shows around 510,000 clones, about 96% of which occur a single time. Together, the top ten hold around 0.066% of the sample. Sequencing was done on a sample of naive CD4+ T cells sorted from blood. This specimen's cell subset or site label, interpreted: CD45RA+ positively selected. The receptors derive from a woman aged 25 to 45 in good health.

V is TRBV19 and J is TRBJ2-3, with TRBD1 identical over 10 bases. The CDR3 totals 14 residues. The J segment lost 4 bases and the V segment lost 7 bases, leaving 5 bases of the junction unmatched. Germline-derived CDR1 and CDR2 are LNHDA and SQIVND (reference sequence). The CDR3 nucleotides are TGTGCCAGTAAAGGGACAGGGGCAGCAGATACGCAGTATTTT. It specifies CASKGTGAADTQYF.

J is TRBJ1-1 and V is TRBV4-1; no clear D. Trimming removed 1 base from V and 3 bases from J, with 18 bases in between. The CDR3 runs 17 residues. CDR1 and CDR2 from the germline V gene are MGHRA and YSYEKL. CDR3: CASSQGALGISDTEAFF. CDR3 sequence (DNA): TGCGCCAGCAGCCAAGGGGCCTTAGGTATTTCGGACACTGAAGCTTTCTTT.

The J gene is TRBJ1-5, the V gene TRBV7-8; weak D call: TRBD1 (5 bases). This CDR3 is built from 14 residues. The V and J ends lost 5 bases and 2 bases respectively, with 10 bases between them. Per the germline V gene, CDR1 is SGHVS and CDR2 is FQNEAQ. The CDR3 coding sequence is TGTGCCAGCAGCGCCCGGGGCCGCAATCAGCCCCAGCATTTT. Translation gives CASSARGRNQPQHF.

The V call is TRBV6-5, the J call TRBJ1-2; no definite D call. This CDR3 has 12 amino acids. The V gene's germline CDR1 is MNHEY and CDR2 SVGAGI. Between the trimmed V and J ends, which lost 5 bases and 2 bases, there was a span of 6 bases. The CDR3 sequence: CASSAENYGYTF. The CDR3, as DNA: TGTGCCAGCAGTGCAGAAAACTATGGCTACACCTTC.

V usage is TRBV7-2 and J usage is TRBJ2-7; tentative D call: TRBD1 (5 bases). The CDR3 extends over 14 amino acids. Germline CDR1 and CDR2: SGHTA and FQGNSA. Trimming took 2 bases from V and 1 from J, leaving 9 bases between them. This chain's CDR3 is CASSLNQGSYEQYF. In nucleotides, the CDR3 is TGTGCCAGCAGCTTAAATCAGGGATCCTACGAGCAGTACTTC.

CDR3 nucleotide sequence: TGTGCCAGCAGCTTGGGCGGGAGGTTCTACTACGAGCAGTACTTC. Its protein is CASSLGGRFYYEQYF. The chain uses TRBV5-6 and TRBJ2-7; 8 positions match TRBD2. There are 15 residues in the CDR3. Germline CDR1 reads SGHDT; CDR2 reads YYEEEE. V lost 0 bases to trimming and J lost 3 bases; unmatched junction nucleotides: 5. Full variable domain (remainder filled in from reference TRBV5-6 and TRBJ2-7): DAGVTQSPTHLIKTRGQQVTLRCSPKSGHDTVSWYQQALGQGPQFIFQYYEEEERQRGNFPDRFSGHQFPNYSSELNVNALLLGDSALYLCASSLGGRFYYEQYFGPGTRLTVT.

J is TRBJ2-7 and V is TRBV27, with a weak D call TRBD2 (6 bases). Germline lookup yields CDR1 MNHEY and CDR2 SMNVEV (reference sequence). This CDR3 spans 13 amino acids. Trimming took off 6 bases at V and 3 bases at J, with 12 bases between the two ends. CDR3 region: CASRQRVGYEQYF. CDR3 nucleotide sequence: TGTGCCAGCAGACAGCGGGTTGGCTACGAGCAGTACTTC.

This sequence joins TRBV27 and TRBJ1-5; TRBD1 aligns across 7 bases. V shed 6 bases, J shed 6 bases, and the junction held 8 bases outside the gene matches. The CDR3 spans 14 residues. Germline CDR1 and CDR2: MNHEY and SMNVEV (reference sequence). CDR3 region: CASSPKTGVQPQHF. CDR3 sequence (DNA): TGTGCCAGCAGCCCAAAAACAGGGGTTCAGCCCCAGCATTTT.

J is TRBJ2-5 and V is TRBV28; D unclear. CDR3 length: 14 residues. V was pared by 6 bases and J by 0 bases, with 11 bases between. The germline CDR1 and CDR2 sequences are MDHEN and SYDVKM. CDR3 amino acids: CASRPSGNQETQYF. In nucleotides, the CDR3 is TGTGCCAGCAGACCCAGTGGGAACCAAGAGACCCAGTACTTC.

The chain employs TRBV4-1 and TRBJ2-2; TRBD1 is a possible D gene (5 bases). The germline V gene encodes CDR1 MGHRA and CDR2 YSYEKL. With 4 bases removed from V and 1 base from J, the gap between germline ends came to 10 bases. CDR3 length: 15 amino acids. The CDR3 here is CASSPGDRNTGELFF. CDR3 sequence (DNA): TGCGCCAGCAGCCCCGGCGACAGGAACACCGGGGAGCTGTTTTTT.

The chain has TRBV6-1 and TRBJ1-3; no reliable D call. Germline V CDR1 and CDR2: MNHNS, SASEGT. This CDR3 region has 13 residues. V lost 6 bases and J lost 1, with 7 bases in between. The CDR3 bases are TGTGCCAGCAGGCAAGCGTCTGGAAACACCATATATTTT. Translation: CASRQASGNTIYF.

The chain employs TRBV6-4 and TRBJ1-1; maybe TRBD1 (5 bases). This CDR3 region has 15 residues. The V gene lost 6 bases and the J gene lost 4 bases, with 18 bases spanning the gap. CDR1 and CDR2 (germline): MRHNA, SNTAGT. The CDR3 DNA is TGTGCCAGCAGAGCGGAGACAGAGTACTCCACTGAAGCTTTCTTT. Translated: CASRAETEYSTEAFF.

The J gene is TRBJ2-5, the V gene TRBV28; the D gene is possibly TRBD2 (6 bases). Deletions cut 10 bases from V and 7 bases from J, with 37 bases between. Germline CDR1 and CDR2: MDHEN and SYDVKM. This CDR3 has 19 amino acids. CDR3 nucleotide sequence: TGTGCCACCAAACTGAGCGGGCCCCCGCCCGTGGTCGCCCTAGGGACCCAGTACTTC. It is translated as CATKLSGPPPVVALGTQYF.

This sequence joins TRBV5-6 and TRBJ1-3, with TRBD1 matching 7 bases. Germline V lookup: CDR1 SGHDT, CDR2 YYEEEE. This CDR3 region has 14 residues. J was trimmed by 4 bases and V by 3 bases; bases with no gene match: 4. The CDR3 region has the DNA TGTGCCAGCAGCTCGACAGGGACGGGAAACACCATATATTTT. Protein: CASSSTGTGNTIYF. Using reference TRBV5-6 and TRBJ1-3 for the parts outside the CDR3, the full variable domain is DAGVTQSPTHLIKTRGQQVTLRCSPKSGHDTVSWYQQALGQGPQFIFQYYEEEERQRGNFPDRFSGHQFPNYSSELNVNALLLGDSALYLCASSSTGTGNTIYFGEGSWLTVV.

The chain recombines TRBV5-1 with TRBJ2-5; D ambiguous. The CDR3 runs 14 residues. Germline lookup yields CDR1 SGHRS and CDR2 YFSETQ. Deletions cut 7 bases from V and 8 bases from J, with 21 bases between. Written as DNA, the CDR3 is TGCGCCAGCCAAGATGTGGGTCAGGTAGGAACCCAGTACTTC. This translates into CASQDVGQVGTQYF. Variable domain in full (rest from reference TRBV5-1 and TRBJ2-5): KAGVTQTPRYLIKTRGQQVTLSCSPISGHRSVSWYQQTPGQGLQFLFEYFSETQRNKGNFPGRFSGRQFSNSRSEMNVSTLELGDSALYLCASQDVGQVGTQYFGPGTRLLVL.

The genes are TRBV7-9 and TRBJ2-1; TRBD2 agrees at 9 bases. Germline V CDR1 and CDR2: SEHNR, FQNEAQ (reference sequence). V was clipped by 5 bases and J by 4 bases; unmatched bases: 9. The CDR3 contains 16 residues. In DNA form, the CDR3 reads TGTGCCAGCAGCCCGAGCGGGAGGAGGATTTACAATGAGCAGTTCTTC. It codes for CASSPSGRRIYNEQFF.

The chain employs TRBV15 and TRBJ1-5; a weak D match, TRBD1 (6 bases). V was shortened by 1 base and J by 4 bases, with 14 bases between the two germline ends. In germline, CDR1 is LNHNV, CDR2 YYDKDF (reference sequence). The CDR3 contains 16 residues. Here the CDR3 DNA reads TGTGCCACCAGCAGAGCACCACAGGGACCAAATCAGCCCCAGCATTTT. Translating gives CATSRAPQGPNQPQHF.

The chain couples TRBV28 to TRBJ2-2, with 11 bases lining up with TRBD2. This CDR3 has 16 amino acids. In germline, CDR1 is MDHEN, CDR2 SYDVKM. The trim removed 6 bases at V and 3 bases at J, leaving 6 bases unmatched. CDR3 sequence: CASRRGTSGYTGELFF. The CDR3 region has the DNA TGTGCCAGCAGGCGGGGGACTAGCGGCTACACCGGGGAGCTGTTTTTT.

The V gene is TRBV29-1, the J gene TRBJ2-5; D may be TRBD1 or TRBD2 (6 bases each). The CDR3 sequence is 12 residues long. Germline CDR1 reads SQVTM; CDR2 reads ANQGSEA. Trimming removed 4 bases at V and 6 bases at J, with 12 bases between. The CDR3, as DNA: TGCAGCGTTGTAGGGGGGCGGAAGACCCAGTACTTC. Translated: CSVVGGRKTQYF.

The chain is built from TRBV19 and TRBJ2-5, with TRBD1 matching 7 bases. V gave up 6 bases and J gave up 2 bases; unmatched junction bases: 6. CDR3 length: 14 amino acids. CDR1 LNHDA and CDR2 SQIVND come from the germline V gene (reference sequence). The CDR3, as DNA: TGTGCCAGTAGCAATAACAGGGGTCAAGAGACCCAGTACTTC. Protein sequence: CASSNNRGQETQYF.

The chain combines TRBV28 with TRBJ2-7; 11 bases are a match to TRBD2. The V gene end was trimmed by 5 bases and the J gene end by 3 bases; junction bases not matched to a gene: 9. The germline V gene has CDR1 MDHEN and CDR2 SYDVKM. The CDR3 has 16 amino acids. Here the CDR3 DNA reads TGTGCCAGCAGTCATACAGGTAGCGGGAGGGGCTACGAGCAGTACTTC. Translated, it gives CASSHTGSGRGYEQYF. Filled out from reference TRBV28 and TRBJ2-7, the complete variable domain reads DVKVTQSSRYLVKRTGEKVFLECVQDMDHENMFWYRQDPGLGLRLIYFSYDVKMKEKGDIPEGYSVSREKKERFSLILESASTNQTSMYLCASSHTGSGRGYEQYFGPGTRLTVT.

The genes are TRBV28 and TRBJ1-4; D is ambiguous. Germline CDR1 reads MDHEN; CDR2 reads SYDVKM. The CDR3 contains 15 residues. V was pared by 3 bases and J by 7 bases, with 15 bases between. CDR3 loop: CASSFFAKNGEKLFF. DNA of the CDR3: TGTGCCAGCAGTTTTTTCGCGAAGAACGGTGAAAAACTGTTTTTT.

This chain links TRBV28 with TRBJ2-7; D call uncertain. Germline CDR1 MDHEN, CDR2 SYDVKM. The CDR3 is 15 amino acids. V shed 3 bases and J shed 4 bases, with 16 bases lying between them. This CDR3 is CASSLGPPRGYEQYF. The CDR3 DNA is TGTGCCAGCAGTTTGGGTCCCCCAAGAGGTTACGAGCAGTACTTC.

The rearrangement uses TRBV19 and TRBJ2-7, with 10 bases lining up with TRBD2. J gave up 2 bases and V 3 bases, and 4 bases lay outside the gene matches. The CDR3 totals 15 residues. The V gene's germline CDR1 is LNHDA and CDR2 SQIVND (reference sequence). Written as DNA, the CDR3 is TGTGCCAGTAGTATGGAACTAGCGGGAACCTACGAGCAGTACTTC. Translating it yields CASSMELAGTYEQYF.

The chain links TRBV5-8 to TRBJ1-5; D ambiguous. Germline V gene sequence: CDR1 SGHTS, CDR2 YDEGEE. The CDR3 contains 14 residues. Trimming took 5 bases from V and 3 from J, leaving 12 bases between them. The CDR3 sequence is CASREWTDNQPQHF. DNA for the CDR3: TGTGCCAGCAGAGAATGGACCGACAATCAGCCCCAGCATTTT.

The chain carries TRBV28 and TRBJ2-1; D not certain. From germline, CDR1 is MDHEN and CDR2 SYDVKM. The V end lost 2 bases, the J end lost 5 bases, and 10 bases lay between the germline ends. The CDR3 totals 14 residues. The CDR3 loop is CASSLGNPDNEQFF. The DNA of the CDR3 is TGTGCCAGCAGTTTAGGCAACCCTGACAATGAGCAGTTCTTC.

V is TRBV7-2 and J is TRBJ2-1, with D maybe TRBD2 (5 bases). Germline loops: CDR1 SGHTA, CDR2 FQGNSA. Between the trimmed V and J ends, which lost 5 bases and 8 bases, there was a span of 10 bases. The CDR3 runs to 12 residues. This chain's CDR3 is CASSRGYYEQFF. The CDR3 DNA is TGTGCCAGCAGCCGAGGGTATTATGAGCAGTTCTTC.

The chain combines TRBV5-4 with TRBJ1-1; 9 bases are shared with TRBD1. CDR1 and CDR2 (germline): SGHNT, YYREEE (reference sequence). The CDR3 has 13 residues. V was clipped by 2 bases and J by 5 bases; unmatched bases: 1. CDR3 nucleotides: TGTGCCAGCAGCTTTGGGACAGGGACTGAAGCTTTCTTT. Protein product: CASSFGTGTEAFF. The full variable domain, with the rest looked up from reference TRBV5-4 and TRBJ1-1, is ETGVTQSPTHLIKTRGQQVTLRCSSQSGHNTVSWYQQALGQGPQFIFQYYREEENGRGNFPPRFSGLQFPNYSSELNVNALELDDSALYLCASSFGTGTEAFFGQGTRLTVV.

The V gene is TRBV28, the J gene TRBJ2-7; 7 bases are a match to TRBD1. The CDR3 is made up of 13 amino acids. V shed 6 bases and J 3 bases; nucleotides not matched to a gene: 5. CDR1 and CDR2 (germline): MDHEN, SYDVKM. The CDR3 DNA is TGTGCCAGCAGGATAGACAGGGACTACGAGCAGTACTTC. Translating gives CASRIDRDYEQYF.

The chain recombines TRBV7-2 with TRBJ2-5; 9 bases align to TRBD1. The DNA end favors TRBJ2-7, so the J call may be wrong. Germline values: CDR1 SGHTA, CDR2 FQGNSA. The CDR3 extends over 13 amino acids. This CDR3 is CASSFGTGNEQYF. Here the CDR3 DNA reads TGTGCCAGCAGCTTTGGGACAGGGAACGAGCAGTACTTC.

The CDR3 nucleotides read TGTGCCAGCAGCCATGTCGACGGCGGGAGGGAAGAGCAGTACTTC. It codes for CASSHVDGGREEQYF. This rearrangement joins TRBV7-9 to TRBJ2-7; 9 nucleotides align to TRBD2. This CDR3 comprises 15 residues. With 5 bases clipped from V and 7 bases from J, the junction kept 12 bases outside the gene matches. Germline assignment: CDR1 SEHNR and CDR2 FQNEAQ (reference sequence).